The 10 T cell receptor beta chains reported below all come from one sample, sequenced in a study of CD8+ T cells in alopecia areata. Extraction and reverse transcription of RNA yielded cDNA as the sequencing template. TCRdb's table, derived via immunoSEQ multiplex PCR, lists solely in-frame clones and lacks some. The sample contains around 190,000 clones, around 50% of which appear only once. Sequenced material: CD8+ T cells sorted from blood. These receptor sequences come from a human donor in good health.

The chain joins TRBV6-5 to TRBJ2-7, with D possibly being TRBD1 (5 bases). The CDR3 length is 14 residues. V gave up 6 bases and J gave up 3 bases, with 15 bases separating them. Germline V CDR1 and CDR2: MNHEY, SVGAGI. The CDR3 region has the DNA TGTGCCAGCAGCCAAGGGGCGGTAGGCTACGAGCAGTACTTC. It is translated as CASSQGAVGYEQYF.

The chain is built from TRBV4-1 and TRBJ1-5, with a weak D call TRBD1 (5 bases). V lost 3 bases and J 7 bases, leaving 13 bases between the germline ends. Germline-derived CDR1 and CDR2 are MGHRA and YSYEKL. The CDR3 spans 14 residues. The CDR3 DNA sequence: TGCGCCAGCAGCCAGGATCAGGGCAGCCAGCCCCAGCATTTT. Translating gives CASSQDQGSQPQHF.

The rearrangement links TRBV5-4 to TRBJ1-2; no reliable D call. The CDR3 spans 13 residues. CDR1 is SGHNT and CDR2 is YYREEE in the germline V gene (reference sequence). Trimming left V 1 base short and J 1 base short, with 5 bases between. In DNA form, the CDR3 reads TGTGCCAGCAGCTTGACAGTTAACTATGGCTACACCTTC. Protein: CASSLTVNYGYTF.

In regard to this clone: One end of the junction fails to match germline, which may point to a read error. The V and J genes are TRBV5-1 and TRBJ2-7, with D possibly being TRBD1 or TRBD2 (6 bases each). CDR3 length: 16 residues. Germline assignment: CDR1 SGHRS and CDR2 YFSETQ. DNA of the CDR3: TGCGCCAGCAGCTCCATGCTCGGCGAGAGGGGGGCCGAGGAGTACTTC. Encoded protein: CASSSMLGERGAEEYF.

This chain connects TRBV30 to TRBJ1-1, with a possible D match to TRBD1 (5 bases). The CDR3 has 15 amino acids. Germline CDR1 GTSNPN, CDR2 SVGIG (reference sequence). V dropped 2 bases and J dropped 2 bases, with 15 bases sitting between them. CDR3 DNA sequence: TGTGCCTGGAGTATCACTGACAGACGCAACACTGAAGCTTTCTTT. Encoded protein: CAWSITDRRNTEAFF.

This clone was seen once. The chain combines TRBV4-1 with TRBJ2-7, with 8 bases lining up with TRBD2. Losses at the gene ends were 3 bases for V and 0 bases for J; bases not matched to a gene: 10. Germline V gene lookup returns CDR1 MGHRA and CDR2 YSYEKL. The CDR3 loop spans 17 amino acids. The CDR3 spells CASSHEAILAASYEQYF. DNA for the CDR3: TGCGCCAGCAGCCACGAGGCCATACTAGCGGCCTCCTACGAGCAGTACTTC.

DNA of the CDR3: TGTGCCAGCAGTTACTCGAACACCGGGGAGCTGTTTTTT. It yields the protein CASSYSNTGELFF. This chain links TRBV6-5 with TRBJ2-2, with D unclear. Germline V gives CDR1 MNHEY, CDR2 SVGAGI. The CDR3 totals 13 residues. V was cut by 0 bases and J by 1 base, with 0 bases left in between.

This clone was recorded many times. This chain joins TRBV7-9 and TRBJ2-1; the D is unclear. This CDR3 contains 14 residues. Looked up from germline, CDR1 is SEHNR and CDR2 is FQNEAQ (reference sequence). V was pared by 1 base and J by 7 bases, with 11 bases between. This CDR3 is CASSLGLEWNEQFF. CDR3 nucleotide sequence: TGTGCCAGCAGCTTAGGGTTAGAGTGGAATGAGCAGTTCTTC.

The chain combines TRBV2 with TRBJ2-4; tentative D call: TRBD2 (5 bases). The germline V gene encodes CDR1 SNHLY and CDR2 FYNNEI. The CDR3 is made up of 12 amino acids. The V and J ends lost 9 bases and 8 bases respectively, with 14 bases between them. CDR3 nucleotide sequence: TGTGCCAGTAGAGCCCAGAGGGACATTCAGTACTTC. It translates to CASRAQRDIQYF.

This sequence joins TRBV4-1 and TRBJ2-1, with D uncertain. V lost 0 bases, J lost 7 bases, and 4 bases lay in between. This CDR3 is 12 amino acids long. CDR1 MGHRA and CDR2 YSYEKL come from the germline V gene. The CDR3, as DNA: TGCGCCAGCAGCCAAGATCGTAATGAGCAGTTCTTC. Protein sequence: CASSQDRNEQFF.